These T cell receptor beta chains were read from a single sample in a study of Ad26.COV2.S vaccination and SARS-CoV-2 variants. Only in-frame clones appear in the TCRdb table, and some are missing; sequencing was by immunoSEQ multiplex PCR. The data hold some 390,000 clones, with over 75% observed a single time. The sample was peripheral blood, taken in a trial of Ad26.COV2.S vaccine versus placebo. The receptor source for this set is a person aged 18-65 years who received the Ad26.COV2.S COVID-19 vaccine or a placebo. CDR3s include the opening cysteine and the closing phenylalanine or tryptophan. The D gene is left open where the match is weak.

V	D	J	CDR3
TRBV9	-	TRBJ1-5	CASGRDSYSNQPQHF
TRBV15	TRBD1	TRBJ1-2	CATSSRDRDLYGYTF
TRBV3-1/TRBV3-2	-	TRBJ1-6	CASSPYGSSPLHF
TRBV30	-	TRBJ2-3	CAWSPPGGFTDTQYF
TRBV28	TRBD2	TRBJ2-3	CASSLFTGLAGGTDTQYF
TRBV2	-	TRBJ2-1	CASSGGWEQFF
TRBV18	TRBD2	TRBJ2-7	CASSPLGGRTTYEQYF
TRBV6-4	-	TRBJ1-1	CASSDSDNTEAFF
TRBV14	TRBD1	TRBJ2-7	CASSQGAGQGNYEQYF
TRBV12-3/TRBV12-4	-	TRBJ1-5	CASSFDRQPQHF
TRBV10-3	-	TRBJ2-3	CAISPGDTQYF
TRBV30	-	TRBJ1-1	CAWSKGYVAFF
TRBV5-5	-	TRBJ1-1	CASSLYGTRNTEAFF
TRBV4-1	-	TRBJ2-2	CASSQEGGRRVTGELFF
TRBV7-8	-	TRBJ2-3	CASSLEWGRGDTQYF
TRBV21-1	-	TRBJ2-1	CASSTSDPRYNEQFF
TRBV10-3	-	TRBJ2-1	CAISGILDITRMTSGVQFF
TRBV2	-	TRBJ1-5	CASRPRQAYQPQHF
TRBV30	-	TRBJ1-5	CASSRGLNQPQHF
TRBV29-1	TRBD2	TRBJ2-4	CSVRAGGIQYF
TRBV24-1	-	TRBJ2-2	CATSDGRLWGSGELFF
TRBV4-2	TRBD1	TRBJ2-5	CASSQAGTGAGETQYF
TRBV15	TRBD2	TRBJ2-1	CATSRVAGGGNEQFF
TRBV5-1	-	TRBJ2-7	CASSLWSGPFSYEQYF
TRBV7-2	-	TRBJ2-7	CASSLDPRSAYEQYF
TRBV12-3/TRBV12-4	-	TRBJ1-5	CASSKNSNQPQHF
TRBV5-1	TRBD1	TRBJ2-1	CASSLVRGGANEQFF
TRBV5-6	-	TRBJ2-5	CASSLDGTQYF
TRBV27	-	TRBJ2-7	CASRGYYEQYF
TRBV20-1	-	TRBJ2-3	CSARVDTQYF
TRBV11-3	TRBD2	TRBJ2-1	CASSRSGGSNEQFF
TRBV29-1	-	TRBJ1-2	CSGLSDSVGGYTF
TRBV5-5	TRBD1	TRBJ1-4	CASSLRGTDNEKLFF
TRBV12-3/TRBV12-4	-	TRBJ2-1	CASSLAAGEQFF
TRBV2	-	TRBJ1-3	CASSEDSTSGNTIYF
TRBV5-1	TRBD2	TRBJ2-5	CASSSHSGSGETQYF
TRBV19	TRBD2	TRBJ2-5	CASSPGLAVQETQYF